This entry concerns a single T cell receptor (beta chain). The V gene's germline CDR1 is SGHVS and CDR2 FNYEAQ. The CDR3 has 17 residues. V was trimmed by 3 bases and J by 2 bases, leaving 17 bases between them. Study processing details: Amplification with reference gene primers provided the estimates of nucleated cell counts. TCRdb's table, derived via immunoSEQ multiplex PCR, lists solely in-frame clones and lacks some. The V and J calls and clone size come from that table; D and trimming were worked out from the DNA. The sample carries about 140,000 clones, 88% recorded once. This sample was taken from a study of blood T cell repertoires in COVID-19. Study-level background: Samples taken during acute and convalescent COVID-19 were collected in the United States, Italy and Spain. The cDNA or gDNA used as material had been derived from T cells, B-cell-depleted T cells, or PBMCs.

This receptor was identified in a human donor with COVID-19, enrolled during active disease. The donor label of this sample is uncertain. The chain couples TRBV7-6 to TRBJ1-5; possible D gene TRBD1, 5 bases. The source material was peripheral blood. In DNA form, the CDR3 reads TGTGCCAGCAGCTTGGGTCCCCGGGGGAGTCGCAATCAGCCCCAGCATTTT. Its protein product is CASSLGPRGSRNQPQHF.